Following are 13 T cell receptor beta chains from one sample sequenced in a study of early T cells in non-severe SARS-CoV-2 infection (dated by TCRdb to about 2021). The library was generated by 5' RACE. Instrument on record: NextSeq 500. The public reads were run again by TCRdb, first through fastp at Q25 and then through MiXCR, and only productive beta chains were kept. One record per CDR3 amino acid sequence lists the most common genes and DNA. Across this sample there are just over 70,000 distinct CDR3 sequences, with around 12% seen only once. The ten biggest clones cover over 0.95% of the sample. Sequencing input: whole blood. The receptor source for this set is an adult who was a healthcare worker with PCR-confirmed SARS-CoV-2 infection or an uninfected control (not recorded which).

The chain recombines TRBV11-2 with TRBJ2-7; TRBD2 aligns across 7 bases. Unmatched junction bases numbered 8, after V lost 0 bases and J lost 6 bases. This CDR3 is built from 15 residues. The germline CDR1 and CDR2 sequences are SGHAT and FQNNGV. DNA of the CDR3: TGTGCCAGCAGCTTAGACGTTGCGGGAGTTCGCGAGCAGTACTTC. This codes for CASSLDVAGVREQYF.

This clonotype has a count of ten or more. The V and J genes are TRBV20-1 and TRBJ1-5; D perhaps matches TRBD1 (5 bases). The length of the CDR3 is 16 residues. CDR1 and CDR2 (germline): DFQATT, SNEGSKA (reference sequence). V was cut by 6 bases and J by 3 bases, with 21 bases left in between. The CDR3 is CSATRPREGPNQPQHF. The CDR3 DNA reads as TGCAGTGCGACGCGGCCCCGTGAGGGGCCCAATCAGCCCCAGCATTTT.

This clonotype was found a few times. The genes are TRBV6-2 or TRBV6-3 and TRBJ2-1; 9 bases line up with TRBD2. The CDR3 has 13 amino acids. Germline V CDR1 and CDR2: MNHEY, SVGEGT. The V and J ends lost 6 bases and 4 bases, in that order; junction bases with no gene match: 1. The DNA for the CDR3 is TGTGCCAGCAGAAGCGGGGGGTACAATGAGCAGTTCTTC. Protein: CASRSGGYNEQFF.

The V gene is TRBV3-1, the J gene TRBJ2-3; no reliable D call. The CDR3 loop spans 14 amino acids. V lost 3 bases and J lost 0, with 7 bases in between. Germline CDR1 and CDR2: LGHDT and YNNKEL (reference sequence). CDR3 bases: TGTGCCAGCAGCCAGGGTCCGAGCACAGATACGCAGTATTTT. This translates into CASSQGPSTDTQYF.

At least ten counts were recorded for this clonotype. The chain uses TRBV7-6 and TRBJ1-1; tentatively, D is TRBD1 (6 bases). The ends were cut back, 1 base at V and 0 bases at J, with 15 bases in the middle. CDR1 and CDR2 (germline): SGHVS, FNYEAQ. This CDR3 contains 17 residues. The CDR3 is CASSLGRDTEMNTEAFF. CDR3 DNA: TGTGCCAGCAGCTTAGGCCGGGACACAGAAATGAACACTGAAGCTTTCTTT.

This clonotype was counted at least ten times. CDR3 loop: CASSPGQGAGYGYTF. In nucleotides, the CDR3 is TGTGCCAGCAGCCCCGGACAGGGGGCGGGCTATGGCTACACCTTC. The V and J genes are TRBV7-2 and TRBJ1-2; TRBD1 matches at 11 bases. Germline V gene data show CDR1 as SGHTA and CDR2 as FQGNSA. V lost 5 bases to trimming and J lost 4 bases; unmatched junction nucleotides: 6. The CDR3 consists of 15 residues.

The sample holds many counts of this clonotype. The chain is built from TRBV29-1 and TRBJ2-7; 15 bases align to TRBD2. In germline, CDR1 is SQVTM, CDR2 ANQGSEA. The CDR3 has 15 amino acids. The V and J ends lost 4 bases and 4 bases, in that order; junction bases with no gene match: 5. CDR3: CSVGGGTSGRYEQYF. Here the CDR3 DNA reads TGCAGCGTTGGGGGAGGGACTAGCGGGAGGTACGAGCAGTACTTC.

This clonotype was counted only a few times. This chain links TRBV25-1 with TRBJ2-2; 8 nucleotides align to TRBD1. The CDR3 is 15 amino acids. V was clipped by 3 bases and J by 5 bases; unmatched bases: 5. Germline CDR1 reads MGHDK; CDR2 reads SYGVNS. The CDR3 here is CASSDRGRDTGELFF. The CDR3, as DNA: TGTGCCAGCAGTGACAGGGGGCGGGATACCGGGGAGCTGTTTTTT.

This clonotype was counted ten times or more. The CDR3 loop reads CSAPPLIAGITDTQYF. The DNA of the CDR3 is TGCAGTGCTCCTCCATTGATAGCGGGGATTACAGATACGCAGTATTTT. J is TRBJ2-3 and V is TRBV20-1, with 8 bases matching TRBD2. Trimming removed 5 bases from V and 3 bases from J; junction bases left unmatched: 13. The germline V gene has CDR1 DFQATT and CDR2 SNEGSKA (reference sequence). This CDR3 has 16 amino acids.

This clonotype was found many times. The chain is built from TRBV29-1 and TRBJ2-3; D unresolved. Germline CDR1 reads SQVTM; CDR2 reads ANQGSEA. CDR3 length: 11 residues. V lost 6 bases and J lost 6, with 10 bases in between. The DNA for the CDR3 is TGCAGCGTGAGTCCCGGGGATACGCAGTATTTT. It translates to CSVSPGDTQYF.

This clonotype was observed a few times. The chain is built from TRBV10-3 and TRBJ2-7, with D uncertain. This CDR3 region has 12 residues. Per the germline V gene, CDR1 is ENHRY and CDR2 is SYGVKD. Trimming cost V 8 bases and J 2 bases, with 10 bases left between them. CDR3 loop: CAILVGTYEQYF. Written as DNA, the CDR3 is TGTGCCATCTTGGTTGGTACCTACGAGCAGTACTTC.

This clonotype was seen more than once but under ten times. The chain employs TRBV27 and TRBJ1-2, with D tentatively TRBD1 (5 bases). Germline V lookup: CDR1 MNHEY, CDR2 SMNVEV (reference sequence). The CDR3 loop spans 13 amino acids. V gave up 6 bases and J gave up 2 bases, with 10 bases separating them. CDR3 nucleotides: TGTGCCAGCAGAGAGGGGCTAAACTATGGCTACACCTTC. Amino acid sequence: CASREGLNYGYTF.

This chain connects TRBV6-5 to TRBJ2-3; either TRBD1 or TRBD2 may supply D (5 bases each). CDR3 length equals 16 residues. The germline V and J ends were trimmed by 6 bases and 0 bases, with 16 bases remaining between them. Germline CDR1 reads MNHEY; CDR2 reads SVGAGI. CDR3 amino acids: CASSPPGTDSTDTQYF. The CDR3 region has the DNA TGTGCCAGCAGCCCCCCGGGGACGGATAGCACAGATACGCAGTATTTT.